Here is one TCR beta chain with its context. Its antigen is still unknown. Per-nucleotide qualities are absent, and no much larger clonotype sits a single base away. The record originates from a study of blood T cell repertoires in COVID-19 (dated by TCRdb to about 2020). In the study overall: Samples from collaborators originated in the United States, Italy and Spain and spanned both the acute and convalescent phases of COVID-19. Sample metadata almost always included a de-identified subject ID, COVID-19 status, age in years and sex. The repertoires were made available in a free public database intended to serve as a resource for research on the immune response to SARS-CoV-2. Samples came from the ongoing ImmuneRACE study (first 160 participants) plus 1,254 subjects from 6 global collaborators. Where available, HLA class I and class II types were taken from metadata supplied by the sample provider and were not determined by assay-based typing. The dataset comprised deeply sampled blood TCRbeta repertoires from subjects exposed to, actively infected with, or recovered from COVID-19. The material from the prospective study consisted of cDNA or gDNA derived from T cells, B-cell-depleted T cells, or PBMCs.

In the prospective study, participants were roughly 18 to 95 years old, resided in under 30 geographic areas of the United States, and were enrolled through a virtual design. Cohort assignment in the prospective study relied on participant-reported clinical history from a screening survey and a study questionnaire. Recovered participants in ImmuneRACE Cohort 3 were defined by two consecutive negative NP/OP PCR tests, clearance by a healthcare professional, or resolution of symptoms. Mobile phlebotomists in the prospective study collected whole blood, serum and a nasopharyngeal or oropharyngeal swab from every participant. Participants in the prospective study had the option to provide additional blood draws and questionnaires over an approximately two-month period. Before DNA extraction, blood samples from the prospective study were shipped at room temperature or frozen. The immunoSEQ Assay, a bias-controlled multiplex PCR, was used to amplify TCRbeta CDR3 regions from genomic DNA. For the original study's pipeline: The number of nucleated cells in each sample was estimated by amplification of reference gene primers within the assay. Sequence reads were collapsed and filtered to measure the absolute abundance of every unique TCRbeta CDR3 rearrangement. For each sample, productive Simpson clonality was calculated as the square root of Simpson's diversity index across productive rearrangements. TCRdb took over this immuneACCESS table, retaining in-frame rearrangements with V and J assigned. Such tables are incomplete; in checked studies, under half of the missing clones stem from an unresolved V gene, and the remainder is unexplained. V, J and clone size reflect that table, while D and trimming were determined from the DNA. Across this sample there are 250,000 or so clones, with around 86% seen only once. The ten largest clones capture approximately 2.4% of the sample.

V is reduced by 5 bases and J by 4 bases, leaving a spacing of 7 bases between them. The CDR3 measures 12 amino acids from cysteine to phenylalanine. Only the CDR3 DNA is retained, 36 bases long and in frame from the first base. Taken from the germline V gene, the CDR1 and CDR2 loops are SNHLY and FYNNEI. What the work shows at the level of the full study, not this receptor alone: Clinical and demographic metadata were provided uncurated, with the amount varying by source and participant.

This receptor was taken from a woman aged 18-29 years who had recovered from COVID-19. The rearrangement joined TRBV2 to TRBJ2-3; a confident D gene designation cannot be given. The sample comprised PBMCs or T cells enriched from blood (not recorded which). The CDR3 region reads CASSPGADTQYF. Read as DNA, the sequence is TGTGCCAGCAGTCCCGGAGCAGATACGCAGTATTTT.